Listed below are T cell receptor beta chains from one sample, sequenced in a study of shared T cell receptors in the human thymus. Data came from immunoSEQ multiplex PCR; TCRdb stores just in-frame clones and leaves some out. The table shows some 660,000 clones, with 70% to 90% occurring only once. These data also formed part of another study, on human thymus T cells.

Sequenced: thymocytes. The receptor source for this set is a boy under two years old with a congenital heart defect. The CDR3 runs from the conserved cysteine through the conserved F or W. The D gene is left open where the match is weak. Expanded clones get a size class; other rows say once, few or many, or leave the size out.

.	.	TRBV28	TRBJ2-5	CASAPRGETQYF	TGTGCCAGCGCTCCGCGCGGGGAGACCCAGTACTTC
.	.	TRBV27	TRBJ2-7	CASSLTGSSYEQYF	TGTGCCAGCAGTTTGACCGGGAGCTCCTACGAGCAGTACTTC
TRBD2	once	TRBV15	TRBJ2-3	CATSRAPGGGRADTQYF	TGTGCCACCAGCAGAGCCCCTGGGGGAGGGAGGGCAGATACGCAGTATTTT
.	.	TRBV5-1	TRBJ1-1	CASSLGGQAFF	TGCGCCAGCAGCTTGGGGGGCCAAGCTTTCTTT
TRBD1	once	TRBV14	TRBJ2-5	CASSQVVPGQGDLGLEETQYF	TGTGCCAGCAGCCAAGTGGTCCCGGGACAGGGGGACTTAGGGTTAGAAGAGACCCAGTACTTC
TRBD1	.	TRBV29-1	TRBJ2-5	CSVVGDRGKETQYF	TGCAGCGTTGTGGGGGACAGGGGGAAAGAGACCCAGTACTTC
TRBD1	.	TRBV7-9	TRBJ1-2	CASSLYPRGTGYYGYTF	TGTGCCAGCAGCTTATACCCCCGAGGGACAGGCTACTATGGCTACACCTTC
.	once	TRBV7-9	TRBJ2-7	CASSCRQVVCEQYF	TGTGCCAGCAGCTGCCGACAAGTAGTCTGCGAGCAGTACTTC
TRBD2	.	TRBV18	TRBJ2-1	CASSPSRSRSGGPYNEQFF	TGTGCCAGCTCACCATCCAGGAGCCGCAGCGGGGGACCATACAATGAGCAGTTCTTC
.	.	TRBV14	TRBJ2-2	CASRSTDRNTGELFF	TGTGCCAGCAGATCGACGGACAGGAACACCGGGGAGCTGTTTTTT
.	.	TRBV9	TRBJ2-2	CASTYQTTGELFF	TGTGCCAGCACCTACCAAACGACCGGGGAGCTGTTTTTT
.	.	TRBV4-3	TRBJ1-4	CASSRITGPTNEKLFF	TGCGCCAGCAGCCGGATCACAGGGCCAACTAATGAAAAACTGTTTTTT
.	.	TRBV7-2	TRBJ2-3	CASSWTSHTQYF	TGTGCCAGCAGCTGGACATCTCATACGCAGTATTTT
.	.	TRBV5-1	TRBJ2-3	CASSLDGSRQSSVTDTQYF	TGCGCCAGCAGCTTGGACGGATCAAGACAGTCCTCCGTCACAGATACGCAGTATTTT
TRBD1	.	TRBV5-5	TRBJ2-1	CASSQGTATYNEQFF	TGTGCCAGCAGCCAAGGGACAGCAACCTACAATGAGCAGTTCTTC
.	.	TRBV28	TRBJ2-5	CASSPGTDAFQETQYF	TGTGCCAGCAGTCCCGGGACTGACGCTTTCCAAGAGACCCAGTACTTC
TRBD1	.	TRBV9	TRBJ1-2	CASSIRDRGSYGYTF	TGTGCCAGCAGCATCCGGGACAGGGGATCCTATGGCTACACCTTC
.	.	TRBV30	TRBJ1-6	CAVRRLNSPLHF	TGTGCGGTGAGGCGGCTCAATTCACCCCTCCACTTT
TRBD2	.	TRBV19	TRBJ2-4	CASSARTSGAPKNIQYF	TGTGCCAGTAGTGCCCGGACTAGCGGGGCCCCAAAAAACATTCAGTACTTC
.	.	TRBV10-3	TRBJ2-7	CAISESFRGTYEQYF	TGTGCCATCAGTGAGTCGTTTAGAGGAACCTACGAGCAGTACTTC
.	.	TRBV6-6	TRBJ2-3	CASWRGADTQYF	TGTGCCAGCTGGAGGGGCGCGGATACGCAGTATTTT
.	.	TRBV27	TRBJ2-7	CASSPERGHYEQYF	TGTGCCAGCAGTCCGGAGCGGGGACACTACGAGCAGTACTTC
TRBD2	.	TRBV19	TRBJ2-5	CASSTGGGRTETQYF	TGTGCCAGTAGCACAGGCGGGGGACGGACAGAGACCCAGTACTTC
.	.	TRBV2	TRBJ2-5	CASTTEETQYF	TGTGCCAGCACGACAGAAGAGACCCAGTACTTC